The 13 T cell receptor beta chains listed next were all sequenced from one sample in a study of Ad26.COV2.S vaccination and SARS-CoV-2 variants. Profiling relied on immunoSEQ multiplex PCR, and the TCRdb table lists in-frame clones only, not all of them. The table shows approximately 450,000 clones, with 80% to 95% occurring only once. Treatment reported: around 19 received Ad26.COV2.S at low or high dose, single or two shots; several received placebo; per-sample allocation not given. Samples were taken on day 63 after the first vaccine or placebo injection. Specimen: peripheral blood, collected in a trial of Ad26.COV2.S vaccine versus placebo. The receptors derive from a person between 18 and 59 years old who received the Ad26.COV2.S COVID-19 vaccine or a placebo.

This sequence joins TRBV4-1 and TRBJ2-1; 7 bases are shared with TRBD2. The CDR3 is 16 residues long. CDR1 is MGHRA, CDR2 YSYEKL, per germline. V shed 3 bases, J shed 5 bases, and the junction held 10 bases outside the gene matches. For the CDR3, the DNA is TGCGCCAGCAGCCAGAGTTTGCTAGCGGTAAACAATGAGCAGTTCTTC. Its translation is CASSQSLLAVNNEQFF.

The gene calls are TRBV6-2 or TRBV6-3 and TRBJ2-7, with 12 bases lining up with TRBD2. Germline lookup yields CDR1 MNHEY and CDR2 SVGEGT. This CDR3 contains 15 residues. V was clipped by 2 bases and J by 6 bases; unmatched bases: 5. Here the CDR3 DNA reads TGTGCCAGCAGTTACAGGACTAGCGGGATGGCCGAGCAGTACTTC. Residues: CASSYRTSGMAEQYF.

CDR3 residues: CSVEDYPSNEQFF. CDR3 bases: TGCAGCGTTGAAGACTACCCGAGCAATGAGCAGTTCTTC. The chain is built from TRBV29-1 and TRBJ2-1; D is unclear. This CDR3 is 13 amino acids long. Germline V gene lookup returns CDR1 SQVTM and CDR2 ANQGSEA. Trimming cost V 0 bases and J 6 bases, with 9 bases left between them.

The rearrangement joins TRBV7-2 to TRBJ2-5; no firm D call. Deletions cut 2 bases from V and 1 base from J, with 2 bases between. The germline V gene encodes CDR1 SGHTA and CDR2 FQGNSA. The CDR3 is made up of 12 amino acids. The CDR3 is CASSLRQETQYF. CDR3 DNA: TGTGCCAGCAGCTTACGCCAAGAGACCCAGTACTTC.

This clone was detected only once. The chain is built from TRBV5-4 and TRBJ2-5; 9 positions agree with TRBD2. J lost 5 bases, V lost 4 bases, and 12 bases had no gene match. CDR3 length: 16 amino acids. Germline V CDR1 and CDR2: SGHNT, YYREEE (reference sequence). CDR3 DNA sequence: TGTGCCAGCAGCCAAGGTGCAGCGGGAGGTGTGGAGACCCAGTACTTC. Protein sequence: CASSQGAAGGVETQYF.

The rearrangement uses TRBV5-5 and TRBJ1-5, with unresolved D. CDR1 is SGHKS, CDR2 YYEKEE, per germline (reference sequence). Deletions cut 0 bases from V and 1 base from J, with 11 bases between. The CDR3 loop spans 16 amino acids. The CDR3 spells CASSLGPASSNQPQHF. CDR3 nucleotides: TGTGCCAGCAGCTTGGGGCCGGCAAGCAGCAATCAGCCCCAGCATTTT.

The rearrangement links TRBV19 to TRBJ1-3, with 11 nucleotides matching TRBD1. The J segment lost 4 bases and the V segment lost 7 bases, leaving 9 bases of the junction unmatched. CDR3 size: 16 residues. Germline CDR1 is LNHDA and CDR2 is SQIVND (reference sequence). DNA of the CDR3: TGTGCCAGTATCCCCCCCGGACAGGGGGCAGGAAACACCATATATTTT. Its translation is CASIPPGQGAGNTIYF.

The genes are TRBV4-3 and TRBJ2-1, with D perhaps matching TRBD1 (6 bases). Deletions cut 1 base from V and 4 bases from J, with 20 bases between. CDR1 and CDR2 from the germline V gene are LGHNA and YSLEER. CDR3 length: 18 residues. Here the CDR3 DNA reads TGCGCCAGCAGCCAAGGACGCTCCACAGGGCACTTTTACAATGAGCAGTTCTTC. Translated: CASSQGRSTGHFYNEQFF.

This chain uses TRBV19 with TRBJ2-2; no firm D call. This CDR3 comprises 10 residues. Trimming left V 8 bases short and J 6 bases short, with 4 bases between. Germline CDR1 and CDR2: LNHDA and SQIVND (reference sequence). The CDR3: CASQAGELFF. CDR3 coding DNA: TGTGCCAGTCAGGCCGGGGAGCTGTTTTTT.

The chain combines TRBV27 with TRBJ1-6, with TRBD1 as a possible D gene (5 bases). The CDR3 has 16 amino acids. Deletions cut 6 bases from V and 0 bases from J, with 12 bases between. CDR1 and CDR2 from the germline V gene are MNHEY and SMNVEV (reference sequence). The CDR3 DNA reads TGTGCCAGCAGGAGGGACCTGAGCTCCTATAATTCACCCCTCCACTTT. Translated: CASRRDLSSYNSPLHF.

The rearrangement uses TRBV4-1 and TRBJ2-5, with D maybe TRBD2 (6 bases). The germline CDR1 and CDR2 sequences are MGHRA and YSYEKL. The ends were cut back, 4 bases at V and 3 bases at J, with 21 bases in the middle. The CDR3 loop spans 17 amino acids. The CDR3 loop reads CASSPVLDGSLEETQYF. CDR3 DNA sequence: TGCGCCAGCAGCCCTGTCTTAGACGGGAGCCTAGAAGAGACCCAGTACTTC.

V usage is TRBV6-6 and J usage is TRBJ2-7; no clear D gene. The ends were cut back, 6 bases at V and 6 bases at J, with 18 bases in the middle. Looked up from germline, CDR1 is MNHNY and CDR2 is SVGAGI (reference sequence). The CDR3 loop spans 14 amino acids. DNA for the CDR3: TGTGCCAGCAGCCAGGACGTTTGGTCTCGCGAGCAGTACTTC. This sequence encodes CASSQDVWSREQYF.

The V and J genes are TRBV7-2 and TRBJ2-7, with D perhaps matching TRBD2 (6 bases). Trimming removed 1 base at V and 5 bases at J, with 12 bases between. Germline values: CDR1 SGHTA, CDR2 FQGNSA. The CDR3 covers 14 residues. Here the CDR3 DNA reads TGTGCCAGCAGCTTAGGCGGGGCGGTCGACGAGCAGTACTTC. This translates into CASSLGGAVDEQYF.